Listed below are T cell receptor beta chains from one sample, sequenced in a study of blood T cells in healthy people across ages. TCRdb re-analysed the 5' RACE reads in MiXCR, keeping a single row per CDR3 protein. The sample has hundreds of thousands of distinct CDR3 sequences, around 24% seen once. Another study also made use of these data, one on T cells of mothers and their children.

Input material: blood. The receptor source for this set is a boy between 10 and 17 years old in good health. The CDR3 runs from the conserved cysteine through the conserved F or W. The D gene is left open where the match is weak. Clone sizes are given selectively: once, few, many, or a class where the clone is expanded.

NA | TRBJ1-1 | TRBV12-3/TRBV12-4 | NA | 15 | CASILQGGGDPEAVF | TGTGCCAGCATTCTACAGGGAGGCGGGGACCCTGAAGCTGTCTTT
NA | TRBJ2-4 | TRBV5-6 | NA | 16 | CASSLLGIGQQNIQYF | TGTGCCAGCAGCTTGTTGGGGATTGGCCAGCAAAACATTCAGTACTTC
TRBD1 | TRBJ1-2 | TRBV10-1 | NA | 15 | CASSGPTGGNYGYTF | TGCGCCAGCAGCGGACCAACAGGGGGGAACTATGGCTACACCTTC
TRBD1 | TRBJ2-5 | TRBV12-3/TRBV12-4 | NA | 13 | CASSWTGQETQYF | TGTGCCAGCAGTTGGACAGGGCAAGAGACCCAGTACTTC
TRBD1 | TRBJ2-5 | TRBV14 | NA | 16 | CASSQLTGTPLETQYF | TGTGCCAGCAGCCAACTGACAGGGACCCCGTTGGAGACCCAGTACTTC
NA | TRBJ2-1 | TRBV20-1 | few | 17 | CSALVPLLGRIYNEQFF | TGCAGTGCTCTAGTCCCCCTCCTTGGACGCATCTACAATGAGCAGTTCTTC
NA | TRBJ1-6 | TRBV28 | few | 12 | CASSLNRLALHF | TGTGCCAGCAGTTTGAACAGGTTGGCCCTCCACTTT
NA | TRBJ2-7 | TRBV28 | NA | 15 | CASSAYNAPAYEQYF | TGTGCCAGCAGTGCTTATAATGCCCCAGCCTACGAGCAGTACTTC
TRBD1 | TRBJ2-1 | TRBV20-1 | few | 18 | CSARKMSRDRSSYNEQLF | TGCAGTGCTAGGAAAATGTCCCGGGACAGGAGCTCCTACAATGAGCAGCTCTTC
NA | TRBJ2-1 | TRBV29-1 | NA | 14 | CSVEGGSNNNEQFF | TGCAGCGTTGAAGGAGGGAGCAATAACAATGAGCAGTTCTTC
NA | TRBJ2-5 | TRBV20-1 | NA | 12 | CSASTTGETQYF | TGCAGTGCTAGCACAACCGGGGAGACCCAGTACTTC
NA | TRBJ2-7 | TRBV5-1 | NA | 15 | CASSWTPGLPYEQYF | TGCGCCAGCAGCTGGACTCCGGGACTCCCCTACGAGCAGTACTTC
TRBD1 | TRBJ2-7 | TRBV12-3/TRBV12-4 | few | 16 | CASSHRATGGDYEQYF | TGTGCCAGCAGTCACCGGGCGACAGGGGGGGATTACGAGCAGTACTTC
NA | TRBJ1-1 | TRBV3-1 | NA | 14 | CTSSPGGVNTEAFF | TGTACCAGCAGCCCGGGGGGTGTGAACACTGAAGCTTTCTTT
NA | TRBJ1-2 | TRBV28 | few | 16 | CASSPSPTVGGGGYTF | TGTGCCAGCAGTCCGTCCCCGACAGTCGGCGGTGGGGGCTACACCTTC
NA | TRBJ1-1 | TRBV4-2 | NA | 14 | CASSQQLMNTEAFF | TGTGCCAGCAGCCAGCAGCTCATGAACACTGAAGCTTTCTTT
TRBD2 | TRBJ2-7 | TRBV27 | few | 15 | CASSFLVASGYEQYF | TGTGCCAGCAGTTTCTTGGTCGCTAGCGGCTACGAGCAGTACTTC
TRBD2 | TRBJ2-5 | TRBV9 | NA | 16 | CASSVMGGGAWETQYF | TGTGCCAGCAGCGTAATGGGCGGGGGGGCCTGGGAGACCCAGTACTTC